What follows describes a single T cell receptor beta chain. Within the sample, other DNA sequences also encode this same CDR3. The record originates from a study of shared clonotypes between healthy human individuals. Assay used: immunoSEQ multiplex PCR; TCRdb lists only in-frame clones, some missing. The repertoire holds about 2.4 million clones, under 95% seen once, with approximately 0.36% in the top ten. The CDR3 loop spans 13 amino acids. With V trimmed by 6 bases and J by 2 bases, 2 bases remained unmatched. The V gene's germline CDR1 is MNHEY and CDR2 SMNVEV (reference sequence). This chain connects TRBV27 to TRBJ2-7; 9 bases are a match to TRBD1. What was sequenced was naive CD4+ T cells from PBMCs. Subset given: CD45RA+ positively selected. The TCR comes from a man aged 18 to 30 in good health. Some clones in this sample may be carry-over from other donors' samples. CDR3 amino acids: CASRGDRAYEQYF. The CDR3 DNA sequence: TGTGCCAGCAGGGGGGACAGGGCCTACGAGCAGTACTTC.